This is a list of T cell receptor beta chains from one sample in a study of shared clonotypes between healthy human individuals. The protocol was immunoSEQ multiplex PCR, while the TCRdb copy is restricted to in-frame clones and leaves out a portion. The table has 1.5 million to 2.5 million clones, about 95% seen once. Sequencing was done on a sample of naive CD8+ T cells sorted from blood. All receptors derive from a man aged 18 to 35 in good health. The CDR3 runs from the conserved cysteine through the conserved F or W. D genes are given only for firm matches. Expanded clones get a size class; other rows say once, few or many, or leave the size out.

j_call d_call clone_size v_call cdr3_nt cdr3_aa
TRBJ1-2 NA NA TRBV4-1 TGCGCCAGCAGCCAAATCGGGAGCTATGGCTACACCTTC CASSQIGSYGYTF
TRBJ2-2 NA few TRBV6-5 TGTGCCAGCAGCCACACCGGGGAGCTGTTTTTT CASSHTGELFF
TRBJ2-7 NA NA TRBV9 TGTGCCAGCAGCCCATCAGGAGGACTCTCCTACGAGCAGTACTTC CASSPSGGLSYEQYF
TRBJ1-6 NA NA TRBV5-7 TGTGCCAGCAGCTTGGTTCAAGGGCCGCGGCCGGGGTCACCCCTCCACTTT CASSLVQGPRPGSPLHF
TRBJ2-7 NA few TRBV27 TGTGCCAGCTCGTTTACGGGACACTACTACGAGCAGTACTTC CASSFTGHYYEQYF
TRBJ1-1 NA NA TRBV14 TGTGCCAGCAGCCGCCGGGACACTGAAGCTTTCTTT CASSRRDTEAFF
TRBJ1-5 NA few TRBV27 TGTGCCAGCTCCATAAGAGCGGGCGGCAATCAGCCCCAGCATTTT CASSIRAGGNQPQHF
TRBJ2-5 TRBD2 NA TRBV13 TGTGCCAGCAGCCCGACTAGCATGAAAGAGACCCAGTACTTC CASSPTSMKETQYF
TRBJ2-6 NA NA TRBV4-1 TGCGCCAGCAGCCAAGAGGGCTCGGGGATTGGGGCCAACGTCCTGACTTTC CASSQEGSGIGANVLTF
TRBJ2-7 NA once TRBV13 TGTGCCAGCAGCCCCTCTCCCGGGACCGAATCCTACGAGCAGTACTTC CASSPSPGTESYEQYF
TRBJ2-2 NA once TRBV7-3 TGTGCCAGCAGCTTAACAGCGTCGAACACCGGGGAGCTGTTTTTT CASSLTASNTGELFF